This TCR beta chain was profiled in a study of blood T cell repertoires in COVID-19. Clones were read by immunoSEQ multiplex PCR, and TCRdb kept only the in-frame ones, dropping some. Of 200,000 to 250,000 clones listed, roughly 86% are singletons. Trimming cost V 4 bases and J 0 bases, with 13 bases left between them. Germline V CDR1 and CDR2: MNHEY, SVGAGI. This CDR3 has 15 amino acids. The TCR comes from a woman in her thirties or forties with acute or convalescent COVID-19. The chain links TRBV6-5 to TRBJ2-7, with D unresolved. The sequenced material came from peripheral blood. The CDR3 bases are TGTGCCAGCAGTTCCACCCCACAGAGCTCCTACGAGCAGTACTTC. Translation gives CASSSTPQSSYEQYF.